This T cell receptor beta chain was obtained from a study of blood T cell repertoires in COVID-19. Study overall: Sources were T cells, B-cell-depleted T cells, or PBMCs; the material itself was cDNA or gDNA.

V was cut by 1 base and J by 5 bases, with 14 bases left in between. This CDR3 is built from 15 residues. CDR1 MGHDK and CDR2 SYGVNS come from the germline V gene. This clone was counted only a few times. Libraries were prepared by immunoSEQ multiplex PCR; TCRdb keeps only in-frame clonotypes and omits some of them. The table records just under 80,000 clones, approximately 84% of them present only once. Material: peripheral blood. The rearrangement uses TRBV25-1 and TRBJ1-2, with no clear D. This receptor was identified in a human donor in a cohort sampled during active COVID-19. The CDR3 DNA is TGTGCCAGCAGTGAATCACCCATTTCGGTTTATGGCTACACCTTC. This sequence encodes CASSESPISVYGYTF.